Below, one TCR beta chain is given with its context. Trimming left V 7 bases short and J 4 bases short, with 26 bases between. Germline CDR1 reads MGHDK; CDR2 reads SYGVNS. The CDR3 has 18 residues. The data originate from a study of blood T cell repertoires in COVID-19. Generated by immunoSEQ multiplex PCR, the TCRdb table keeps only in-frame clones and is missing some. This table holds just over 650,000 clones, over 80% found once. Material: peripheral blood. The receptor's source is a woman between 18 and 29 years old with acute or convalescent COVID-19. The J gene is TRBJ1-3, the V gene TRBV25-1; D unclear. The CDR3 DNA reads TGTGCCAGCACCGGAGCGGGGTCCGCGACTACGGCCGGAAACACCATATATTTT. This codes for CASTGAGSATTAGNTIYF.